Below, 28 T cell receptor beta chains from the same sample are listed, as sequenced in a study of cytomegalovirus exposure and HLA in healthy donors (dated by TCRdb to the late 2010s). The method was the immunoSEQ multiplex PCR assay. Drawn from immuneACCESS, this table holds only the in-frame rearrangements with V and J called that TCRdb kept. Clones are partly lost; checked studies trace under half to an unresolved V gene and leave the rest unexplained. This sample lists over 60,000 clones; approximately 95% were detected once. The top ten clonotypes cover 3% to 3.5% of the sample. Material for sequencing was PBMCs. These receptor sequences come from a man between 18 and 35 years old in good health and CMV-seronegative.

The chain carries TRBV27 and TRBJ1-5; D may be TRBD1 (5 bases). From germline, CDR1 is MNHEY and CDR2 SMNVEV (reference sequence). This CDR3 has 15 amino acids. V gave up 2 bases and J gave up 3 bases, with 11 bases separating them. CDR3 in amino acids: CASSLGQGFNQPQHF. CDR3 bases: TGTGCCAGCAGTTTAGGGCAGGGATTCAATCAGCCCCAGCATTTT.

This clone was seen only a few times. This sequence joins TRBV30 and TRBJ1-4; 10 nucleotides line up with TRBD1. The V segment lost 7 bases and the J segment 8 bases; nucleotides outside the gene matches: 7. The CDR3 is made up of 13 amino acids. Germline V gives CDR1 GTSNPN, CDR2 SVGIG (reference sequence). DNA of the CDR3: TGTGCCTACAGACAGGGGGCAGGAGAAAAACTGTTTTTT. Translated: CAYRQGAGEKLFF.

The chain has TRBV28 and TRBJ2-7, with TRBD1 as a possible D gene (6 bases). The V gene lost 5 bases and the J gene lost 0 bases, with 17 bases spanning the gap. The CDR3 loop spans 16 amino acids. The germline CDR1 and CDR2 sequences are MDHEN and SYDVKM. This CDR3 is CASSRTAPSSSYEQYF. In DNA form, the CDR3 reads TGTGCCAGCAGTCGGACAGCACCCTCAAGCTCCTACGAGCAGTACTTC.

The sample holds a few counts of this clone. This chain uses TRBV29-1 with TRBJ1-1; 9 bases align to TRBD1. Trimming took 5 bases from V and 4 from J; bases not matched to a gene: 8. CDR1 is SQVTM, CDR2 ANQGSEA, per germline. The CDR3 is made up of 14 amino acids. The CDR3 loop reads CSVNAPTGGTEAFF. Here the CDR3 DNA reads TGCAGCGTTAACGCCCCGACAGGGGGCACTGAAGCTTTCTTT.

CDR3 region: CASSEGSGGGDTQYF. CDR3 bases: TGTGCCAGCAGTGAGGGGAGCGGGGGTGGAGATACGCAGTATTTT. This chain joins TRBV6-4 and TRBJ2-3, with 8 positions matching TRBD2. This CDR3 has 15 amino acids. Germline assignment: CDR1 MRHNA and CDR2 SNTAGT. V shed 3 bases, J shed 5 bases, and the junction held 7 bases outside the gene matches.

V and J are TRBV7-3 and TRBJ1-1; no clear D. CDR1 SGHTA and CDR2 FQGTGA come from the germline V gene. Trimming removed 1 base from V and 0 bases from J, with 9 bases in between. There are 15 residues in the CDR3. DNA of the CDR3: TGTGCCAGCAGCTTAAAAAACTCACTGAACACTGAAGCTTTCTTT. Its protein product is CASSLKNSLNTEAFF.

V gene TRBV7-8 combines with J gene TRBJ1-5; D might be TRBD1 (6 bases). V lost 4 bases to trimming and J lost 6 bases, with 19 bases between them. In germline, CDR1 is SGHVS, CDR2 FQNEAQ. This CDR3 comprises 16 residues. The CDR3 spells CASSSRTGSLGQPQHF. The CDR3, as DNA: TGTGCCAGCAGCTCAAGAACAGGGTCCCTCGGTCAGCCCCAGCATTTT.

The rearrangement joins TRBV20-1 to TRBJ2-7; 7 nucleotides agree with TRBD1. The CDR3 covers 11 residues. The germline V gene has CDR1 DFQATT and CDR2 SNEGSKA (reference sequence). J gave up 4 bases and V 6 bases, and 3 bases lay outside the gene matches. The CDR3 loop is CSAPGQYEQYF. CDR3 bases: TGCAGTGCCCCGGGACAGTACGAGCAGTACTTC.

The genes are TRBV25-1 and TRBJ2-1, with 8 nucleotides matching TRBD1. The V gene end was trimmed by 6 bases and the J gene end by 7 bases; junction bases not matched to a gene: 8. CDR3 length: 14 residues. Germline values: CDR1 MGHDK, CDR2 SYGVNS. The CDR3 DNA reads TGTGCCAGCAGAAGGCAGGGGGCAAGTAATGAGCAGTTCTTC. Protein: CASRRQGASNEQFF.

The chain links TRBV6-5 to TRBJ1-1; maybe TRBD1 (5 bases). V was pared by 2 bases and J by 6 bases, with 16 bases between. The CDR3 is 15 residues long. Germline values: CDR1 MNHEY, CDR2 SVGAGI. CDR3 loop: CASSYEQVTVAEAFF. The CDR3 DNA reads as TGTGCCAGCAGTTACGAACAGGTTACGGTGGCTGAAGCTTTCTTT.

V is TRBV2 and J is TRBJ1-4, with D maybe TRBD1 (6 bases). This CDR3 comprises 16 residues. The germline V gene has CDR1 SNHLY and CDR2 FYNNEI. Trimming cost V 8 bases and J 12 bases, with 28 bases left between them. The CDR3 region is CASLSFPSTGGGELFF. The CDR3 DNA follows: TGTGCCAGCTTGTCTTTTCCTTCGACAGGCGGAGGTGAACTGTTTTTT.

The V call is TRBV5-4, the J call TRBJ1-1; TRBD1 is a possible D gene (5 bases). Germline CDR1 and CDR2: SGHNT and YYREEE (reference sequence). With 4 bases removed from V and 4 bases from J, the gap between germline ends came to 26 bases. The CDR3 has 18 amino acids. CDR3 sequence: CASSPGTPGVHFGTEAFF. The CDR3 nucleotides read TGTGCCAGCAGCCCCGGGACCCCGGGGGTCCACTTCGGCACTGAAGCTTTCTTT.

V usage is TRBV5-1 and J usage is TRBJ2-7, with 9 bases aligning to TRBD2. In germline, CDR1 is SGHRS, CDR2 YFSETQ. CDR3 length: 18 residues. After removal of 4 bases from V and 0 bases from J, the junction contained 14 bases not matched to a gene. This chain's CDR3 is CASSPGVPAGGYSYEQYF. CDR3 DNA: TGCGCCAGCAGCCCTGGGGTTCCAGCGGGGGGATACTCCTACGAGCAGTACTTC.

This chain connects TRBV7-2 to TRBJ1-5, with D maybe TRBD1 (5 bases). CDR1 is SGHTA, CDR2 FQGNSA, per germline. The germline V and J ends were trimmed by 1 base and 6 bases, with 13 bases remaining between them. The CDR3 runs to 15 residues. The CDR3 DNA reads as TGTGCCAGCAGCTTAGATGTCAGGGTGCGTCAGCCCCAGCATTTT. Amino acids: CASSLDVRVRQPQHF.

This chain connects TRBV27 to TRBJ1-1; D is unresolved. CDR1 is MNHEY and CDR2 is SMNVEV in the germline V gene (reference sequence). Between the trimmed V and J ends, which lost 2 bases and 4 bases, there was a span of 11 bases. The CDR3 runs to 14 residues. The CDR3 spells CASSLGGGLTEAFF. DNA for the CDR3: TGTGCCAGCAGTTTAGGAGGAGGTCTCACTGAAGCTTTCTTT.

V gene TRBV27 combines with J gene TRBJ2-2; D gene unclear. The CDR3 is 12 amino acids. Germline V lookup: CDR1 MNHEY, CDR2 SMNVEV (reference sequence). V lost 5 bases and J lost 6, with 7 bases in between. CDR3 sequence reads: CASSPPAGELFF. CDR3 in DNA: TGTGCCAGCAGTCCCCCCGCCGGGGAGCTGTTTTTT.

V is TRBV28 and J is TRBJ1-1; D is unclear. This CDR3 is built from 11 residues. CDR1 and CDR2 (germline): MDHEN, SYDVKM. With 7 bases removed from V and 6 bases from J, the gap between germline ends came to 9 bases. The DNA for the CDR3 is TGTGCCAGCAACCTCGGGGCTGAAGCTTTCTTT. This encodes CASNLGAEAFF.

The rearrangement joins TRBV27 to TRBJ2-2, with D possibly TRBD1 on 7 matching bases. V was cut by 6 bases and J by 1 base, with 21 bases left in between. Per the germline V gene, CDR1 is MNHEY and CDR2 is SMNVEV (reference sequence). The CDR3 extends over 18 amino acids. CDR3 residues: CASSVSRSQGGNTGELFF. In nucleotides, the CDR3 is TGTGCCAGCAGCGTCTCAAGGAGCCAGGGGGGGAACACCGGGGAGCTGTTTTTT.

Here the CDR3 reads CASSLLAGETPYEQYF. In nucleotides, the CDR3 is TGTGCCAGCAGTCTCTTAGCGGGGGAGACCCCTTACGAGCAGTACTTC. The rearrangement links TRBV27 to TRBJ2-7; 9 nucleotides agree with TRBD2. Trimming removed 5 bases from V and 4 bases from J; junction bases left unmatched: 12. Germline V gene data show CDR1 as MNHEY and CDR2 as SMNVEV (reference sequence). The CDR3 extends over 16 amino acids.

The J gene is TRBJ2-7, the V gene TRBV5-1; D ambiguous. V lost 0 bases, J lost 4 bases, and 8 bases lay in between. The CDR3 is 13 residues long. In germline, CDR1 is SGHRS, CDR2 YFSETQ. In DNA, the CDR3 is TGCGCCAGCAGCTTGGGTCAACTGTACGAGCAGTACTTC. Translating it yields CASSLGQLYEQYF.

CDR3 sequence (DNA): TGTGCCAGCAGTTTATCGGGGACAGCGAGCACCTACACCGGGGAGCTGTTTTTT. It translates to CASSLSGTASTYTGELFF. This chain links TRBV27 with TRBJ2-2; 7 bases match TRBD1. V gave up 0 bases and J gave up 3 bases; unmatched junction bases: 10. The CDR3 totals 18 residues. Germline V gene lookup returns CDR1 MNHEY and CDR2 SMNVEV (reference sequence).

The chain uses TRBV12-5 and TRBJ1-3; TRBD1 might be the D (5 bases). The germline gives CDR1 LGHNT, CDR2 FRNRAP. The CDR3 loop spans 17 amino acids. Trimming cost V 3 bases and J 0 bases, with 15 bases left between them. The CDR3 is CASGFLMGGSSGNTIYF. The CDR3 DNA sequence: TGTGCTAGTGGTTTCCTGATGGGGGGGAGCTCTGGAAACACCATATATTTT.

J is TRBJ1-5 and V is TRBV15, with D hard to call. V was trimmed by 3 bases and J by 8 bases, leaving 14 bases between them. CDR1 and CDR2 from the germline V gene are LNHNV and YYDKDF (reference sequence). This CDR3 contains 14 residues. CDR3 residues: CATSRTGILEPQHF. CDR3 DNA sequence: TGTGCCACCAGCAGGACGGGGATTTTGGAGCCCCAGCATTTT.

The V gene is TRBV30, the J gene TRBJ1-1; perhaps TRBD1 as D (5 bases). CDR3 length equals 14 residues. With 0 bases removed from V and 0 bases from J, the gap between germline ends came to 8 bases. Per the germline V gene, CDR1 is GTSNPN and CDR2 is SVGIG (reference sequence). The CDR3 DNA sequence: TGTGCCTGGAGTGTGGGGGGTTTGAACACTGAAGCTTTCTTT. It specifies CAWSVGGLNTEAFF.

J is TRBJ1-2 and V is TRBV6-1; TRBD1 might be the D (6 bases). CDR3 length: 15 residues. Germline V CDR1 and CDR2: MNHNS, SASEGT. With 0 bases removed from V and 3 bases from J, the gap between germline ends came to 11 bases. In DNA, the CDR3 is TGTGCCAGCAGTGAAGCCATGGGGGCGGACTATGGCTACACCTTC. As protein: CASSEAMGADYGYTF.

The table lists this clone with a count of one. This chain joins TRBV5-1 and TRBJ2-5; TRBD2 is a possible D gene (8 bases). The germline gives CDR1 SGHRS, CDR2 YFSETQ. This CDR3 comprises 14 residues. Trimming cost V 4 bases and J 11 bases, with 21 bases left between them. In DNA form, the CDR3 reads TGCGCCAGCAGCCAGTCACAGGGGCGGGGGGAGCAGTACTTC. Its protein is CASSQSQGRGEQYF.

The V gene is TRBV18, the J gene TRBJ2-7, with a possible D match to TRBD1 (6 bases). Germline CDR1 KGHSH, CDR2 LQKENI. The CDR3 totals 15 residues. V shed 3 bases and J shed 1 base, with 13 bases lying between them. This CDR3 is CASSPARGGSYEQYF. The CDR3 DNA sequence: TGTGCCAGCTCACCTGCCAGAGGGGGTTCCTACGAGCAGTACTTC. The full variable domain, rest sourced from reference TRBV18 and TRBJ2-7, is NAGVMQNPRHLVRRRGQEARLRCSPMKGHSHVYWYRQLPEEGLKFMVYLQKENIIDESGMPKERFSAEFPKEGPSILRIQQVVRGDSAAYFCASSPARGGSYEQYFGPGTRLTVT.

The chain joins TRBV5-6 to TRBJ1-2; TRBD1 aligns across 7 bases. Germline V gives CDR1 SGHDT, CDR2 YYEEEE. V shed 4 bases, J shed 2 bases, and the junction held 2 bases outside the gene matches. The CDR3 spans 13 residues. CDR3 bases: TGTGCCAGCAGCCGGACAGGCAACTATGGCTACACCTTC. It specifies CASSRTGNYGYTF. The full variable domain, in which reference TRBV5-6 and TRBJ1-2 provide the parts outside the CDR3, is DAGVTQSPTHLIKTRGQQVTLRCSPKSGHDTVSWYQQALGQGPQFIFQYYEEEERQRGNFPDRFSGHQFPNYSSELNVNALLLGDSALYLCASSRTGNYGYTFGSGTRLTVV.